This T cell receptor (beta chain) emerged from a study of blood T cell repertoires in COVID-19. Background on the study: Donors in the United States, Italy and Spain gave samples during acute or convalescent COVID-19.

Losses at the gene ends were 4 bases for V and 14 bases for J; bases not matched to a gene: 8. CDR3 length: 12 residues. Per the germline V gene, CDR1 is MNHEY and CDR2 is SMNVEV (reference sequence). The assay was immunoSEQ multiplex PCR, and TCRdb's table has in-frame clones only and misses some. Of roughly 180,000 clones in the sample, approximately 88% were seen once. The rearrangement uses TRBV27 and TRBJ2-1; 7 bases agree with TRBD1. This receptor was obtained from a woman aged 60-75 years who had recovered from COVID-19. The source material was PBMCs or T cells enriched from blood (not recorded which). The CDR3 sequence is CASSYSTGNKFF. In DNA form, the CDR3 reads TGTGCCAGCAGTTACTCGACAGGGAATAAGTTCTTC.